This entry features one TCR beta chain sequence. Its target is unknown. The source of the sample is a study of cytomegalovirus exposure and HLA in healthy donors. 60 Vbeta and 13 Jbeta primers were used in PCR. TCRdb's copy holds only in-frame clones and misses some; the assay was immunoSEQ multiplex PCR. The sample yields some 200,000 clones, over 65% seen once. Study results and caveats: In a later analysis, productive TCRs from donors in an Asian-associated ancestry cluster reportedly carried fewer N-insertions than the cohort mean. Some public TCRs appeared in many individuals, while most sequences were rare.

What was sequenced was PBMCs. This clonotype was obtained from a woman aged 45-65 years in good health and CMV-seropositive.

This CDR3 is CASSLQGLTQYF. Here the CDR3 DNA reads TGTGCCAGCAGCTTACAGGGGCTGACCCAGTACTTC. The genes are TRBV7-6 and TRBJ2-5, with D possibly TRBD1 on 6 matching bases. Germline CDR1 is SGHVS and CDR2 is FNYEAQ. The V end lost 2 bases, the J end lost 7 bases, and 8 bases lay between the germline ends. This CDR3 is 12 amino acids long.